This TCR beta chain was captured by sequencing in a study of graft-versus-host responses after intestinal transplantation. The overall study: Those transplanted obtained multivisceral, liver-intestinal, or isolated intestinal grafts. The study, taken as a whole, reports: The recipient marrow held GvH clones, and some of them showed up first in ileum or blood.

Note on this clone: The antigen remains undetermined.

Sequencing used immunoSEQ multiplex PCR; TCRdb keeps in-frame clones, though not all of them. There are about 45,000 clones in the sample; more than 85% occur only once, and 4.4% lies in the top ten. The CDR3 has 15 residues. The V call is TRBV21-1, the J call TRBJ2-1. TRBV21-1 is reported as a pseudogene. The sample in question was PBMCs, obtained 524 days after transplant. The TCR sequence derives from a human patient who received an intestinal transplant, so some T cells may come from the graft donor. The CDR3 DNA reads as TGTGCCAGCAGCTCGGACCTCAACTCCTACAATGAGCAGTTCTTC. Protein product: CASSSDLNSYNEQFF.